This T cell receptor beta chain was sequenced during a study of shared clonotypes between healthy human individuals (dated by TCRdb to between 2020 and 2021). Background for the entire study: The cohort comprised two women and a few men aged 18 to 49 years. Per donor, three plates each were used for CD4 naive and CD4 memory, two for CD8 naive, and one for CD8 memory. Blood TCR repertoires of five healthy adults were deeply sequenced to estimate repertoire size and the extent of clonotype sharing between individuals. Different laboratories and diverse techniques were used to prepare libraries and sequence TCR repertoires, to increase sequencing depth and limit assay-specific biases. Each donor's leukapheresis produced roughly between about 0.8 and 10 billion PBMCs. General conclusions and limits of the study: When a few donors were compared, the shared fraction of clonotypes was about 5.2% for naive CD4, approximately 3.5% for naive CD8, 2.3% for memory CD4, and approximately 0.4% for memory CD8. Naive subsets generally had larger estimated clonotype richness than memory subsets. Sampling was restricted to blood, and TCR repertoires in tissues likely differ from the TCR repertoires found in blood. Compared with non-shared clonotypes, clonotypes shared by all four sorted-subset donors had higher generation probabilities. Even with the large sequencing depth, rarefaction of the sorted-subset datasets indicated that sequencing was incomplete. The small number of donors limited the genetic and exposure-history diversity represented. Pairwise subsampling indicated that sequencing depth was expected to affect the degree of clonotype sharing among donors.

The CDR3, cysteine through phenylalanine, is 16 amino acids long. The only DNA kept is the CDR3, 48 bases in frame from the first base. CDR1 and CDR2 are read off the germline V gene (reference sequence) as MNHEY and SMNVEV. V and J are trimmed by 3 bases and 1 base, and the gene matches miss 5 bases of the junction. The donors were healthy, HIV-negative adults who had no recently reported acute infections or vaccinations. All donors were Caucasian adults living in Nashville, Tennessee, USA. CD4+ T cells were enriched by magnetic negative selection, after which naive cells were positively selected on CD45RA and the negative fraction was taken as the memory subset. Blood was collected by leukapheresis, and PBMCs were isolated by Ficoll-Histopaque density gradient centrifugation and then cryopreserved in liquid nitrogen vapor phase. Analytical flow cytometry was used to check the purity and quantity of each magnetically sorted T cell population. Genomic DNA was isolated from every sorted fraction and measured by UV absorbance on a Nanodrop 2000c.

Using the deep immunoSEQ assay, multiplex PCR amplified TCR CDR3 regions from genomic DNA. Extracted genomic DNA from each cell subset was spread evenly across all wells of several immunoSEQ 96-well plates, with each plate serving as a replicate. Each replicate PCR for sorted subsets received roughly 0.2 ug genomic DNA, equal to tens of thousands of T cell genomes. The purified libraries were quantified using a Qubit 3.0 fluorometer, sized with a Bioanalyzer 2100, and then quantified again using the KAPA Library Quantification kit. Every immunoSEQ 96-well plate was sequenced on a separate single-read 150-cycle Illumina NextSeq 550 flow cell. As for the authors' bioinformatics: Because the immunoSEQ output held only junctional sequences and lacked quality scores, the filtering could not match the filtering applied to full-length reads. To assign V/J genes and CDR3, sequences were annotated using PyIR, a Python wrapper for IgBLAST v1.9, with IMGT germline references. Any read was removed if the V/J assignment was weak (E-value above 1e-6), the CDR3 was missing, or the read contained stop codons, out-of-frame junctions, or ambiguous translated residues. V3J clonotypes were defined as sequences sharing the same inferred V gene, J gene, and CDR3 amino acid sequence. To compute the percentage overlap between repertoires, the number of shared unique clonotypes was divided by the size of the smaller repertoire. Repertoire richness was assessed with RTK rarefaction, the Chao1 estimator, and Recon v2.1 estimates of unobserved clonotypes. Generation probabilities were computed with OLGA for all TCRbeta clonotypes obtained by the gDNA method from several donors. TCRdb mirrors the immuneACCESS table, restricted to in-frame sequences. Some clones are absent from its copies; in checked studies, under half trace to an unresolved V gene, and the reason for the others is unknown. The V and J calls and clone size were taken over from that table, and D and trimming were inferred from the DNA. A total of about 1 million clones appear in this sample, about 74% of them only once. The ten largest clones take up roughly 1.5% of the sample.

Details on this clone: Its antigen has not been determined. Nothing much larger sits one base from this clone, and base qualities are not available.

The V and J segments used are TRBV27 and TRBJ2-1, and 8 junctional nucleotides match TRBD1. The sequence was obtained from a man aged 18 to 30 in good health. Sequencing used memory CD4+ T cells sorted from blood. Read against the paper, the sample's cell subset or site label means: CD45RA-negative fraction. The CDR3 amino acid sequence is: CASSLRDRLSYNEQFF. The sequenced DNA is TGTGCCAGCAGTTTGAGGGACAGGTTATCCTACAATGAGCAGTTCTTC.